This T cell receptor beta chain came from a study of T cells in Graves' hyperthyroidism and ophthalmopathy. Clinical symptoms, serum thyroxine, TRAb, thyroid ultrasound and orbital computed tomography informed diagnoses. RNA transcripts gave rise to amplified TCR beta CDR3 regions. Initially, a first-round RT-PCR of the TCR CDR3 employed the HTBI primer set. TCRdb re-analysed the multiplex PCR reads in MiXCR, keeping a single row per CDR3 protein. The data contain hundreds of thousands of distinct CDR3 sequences, around 13% of them seen just once; the ten biggest clones take up 10%. The CDR3 consists of 14 residues. Trimming took off 6 bases at V and 9 bases at J, with 21 bases between the two ends. The germline CDR1 and CDR2 sequences are DFQATT and SNEGSKA (reference sequence). In this sample, this clonotype turned up many times.

This receptor was obtained from a woman under 30 with Graves' hyperthyroidism. The specimen sequenced was blood. The rearrangement uses TRBV20-1 and TRBJ2-1; a possible D gene is TRBD2 (5 bases). CDR3 nucleotides: TGCAGTGCGCGCGGAGGCGGCCGTGGAGTTGAGCAGTTCTTC. Protein: CSARGGGRGVEQFF.